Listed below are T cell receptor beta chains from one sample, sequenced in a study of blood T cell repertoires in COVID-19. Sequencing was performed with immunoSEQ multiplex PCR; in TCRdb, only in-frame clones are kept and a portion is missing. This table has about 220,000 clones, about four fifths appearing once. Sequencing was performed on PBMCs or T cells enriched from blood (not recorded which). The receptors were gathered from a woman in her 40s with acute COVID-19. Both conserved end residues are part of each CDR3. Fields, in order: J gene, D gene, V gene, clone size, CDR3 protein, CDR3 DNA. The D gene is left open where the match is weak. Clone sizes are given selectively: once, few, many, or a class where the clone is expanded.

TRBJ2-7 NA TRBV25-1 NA CASSGTETAYEQYF TGTGCCAGCAGTGGAACCGAAACAGCCTACGAGCAGTACTTC
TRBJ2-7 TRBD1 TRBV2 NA CADRVLSSSYEQYF TGTGCCGACAGGGTTCTATCCAGCTCCTACGAGCAGTACTTC
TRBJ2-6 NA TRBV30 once CAWEDYSGANVLTF TGTGCCTGGGAGGACTACTCTGGGGCCAACGTCCTGACTTTC
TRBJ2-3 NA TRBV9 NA CASSLADTQYF TGTGCCAGCAGCCTAGCGGATACGCAGTATTTT
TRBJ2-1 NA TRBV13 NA CASSLRGNEQFF TGTGCCAGCAGCTTACGCGGTAATGAGCAGTTCTTC
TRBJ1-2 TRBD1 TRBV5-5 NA CASSLEGGSHYGYTF TGTGCCAGCAGCTTGGAAGGGGGCTCGCACTATGGCTACACCTTC
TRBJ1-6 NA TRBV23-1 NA CASSQPDRPYNSPLHF TGCGCCAGCAGTCAACCTGACAGGCCCTATAATTCACCCCTCCACTTT
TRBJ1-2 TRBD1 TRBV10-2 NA CASTPGGASYGYTF TGCGCCAGCACGCCAGGGGGCGCTTCCTATGGCTACACCTTC
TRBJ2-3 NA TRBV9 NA CASSKVPGMSTDTQYF TGTGCCAGCAGCAAGGTGCCGGGGATGAGCACAGATACGCAGTATTTT
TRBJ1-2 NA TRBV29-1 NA CSVETARGMGYTF TGCAGCGTTGAGACGGCGCGCGGAATGGGCTACACCTTC
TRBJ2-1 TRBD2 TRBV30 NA CAYQPGLAGGYGYNEQFF TGTGCCTACCAACCGGGACTAGCGGGAGGATATGGGTACAATGAGCAGTTCTTC
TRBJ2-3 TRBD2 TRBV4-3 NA CASSPNPGLAGPDTQYF TGCGCCAGCAGCCCTAACCCGGGACTAGCGGGGCCAGATACGCAGTATTTT
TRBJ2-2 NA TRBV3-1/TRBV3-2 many CASSQVGLRAGELFF TGTGCCAGCAGCCAAGTAGGGCTGAGGGCCGGGGAGCTGTTTTTT
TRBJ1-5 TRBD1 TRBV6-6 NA CASSGTGMLSNQPQHF TGTGCCAGCAGTGGGACAGGGATGCTTAGCAATCAGCCCCAGCATTTT
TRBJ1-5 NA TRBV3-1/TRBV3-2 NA CASSPTHSNQPQHF TGTGCCAGCAGCCCAACACATAGCAATCAGCCCCAGCATTTT
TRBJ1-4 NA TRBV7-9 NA CASSEVQDEKLFF TGTGCCAGCAGTGAAGTGCAGGATGAAAAACTGTTTTTT
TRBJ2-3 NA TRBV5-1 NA CASSFTVTDTQYF TGCGCCAGCAGCTTTACGGTTACAGATACGCAGTATTTT
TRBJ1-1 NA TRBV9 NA CASSVDPGVSRGLNTEAFF TGTGCCAGCAGCGTAGATCCAGGGGTCTCGAGGGGTTTGAACACTGAAGCTTTCTTT
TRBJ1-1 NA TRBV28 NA CASSFGEIMNTEAFF TGTGCCAGCAGTTTCGGGGAAATAATGAACACTGAAGCTTTCTTT
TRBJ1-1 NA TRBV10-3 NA CAISERGLNTEAFF TGTGCCATCAGTGAGCGGGGATTGAACACTGAAGCTTTCTTT
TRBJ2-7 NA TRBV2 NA CASSEETSSYEQYF TGTGCCAGCAGTGAAGAAACTAGCTCCTACGAGCAGTACTTC
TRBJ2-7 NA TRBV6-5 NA CASSWSISEVYEQYF TGTGCCAGCAGTTGGTCTATCTCGGAGGTCTACGAGCAGTACTTC
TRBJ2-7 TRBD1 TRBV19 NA CASSATGPFSEQYF TGTGCCAGTAGTGCGACAGGGCCTTTTTCCGAGCAGTACTTC
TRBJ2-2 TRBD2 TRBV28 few CASRLAGDGRELFF TGTGCCAGCAGACTAGCGGGAGATGGTAGGGAGCTGTTTTTT
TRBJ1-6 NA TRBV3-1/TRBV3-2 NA CASSQFLIRATKDSPLHF TGTGCCAGCAGCCAATTCCTTATCAGGGCAACCAAGGATTCACCCCTCCACTTT
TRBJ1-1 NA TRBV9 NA CASSKEEGNTEAFF TGTGCCAGCAGCAAAGAGGAGGGGAACACTGAAGCTTTCTTT
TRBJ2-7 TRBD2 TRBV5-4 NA CASSLAGTGGPSYEQYF TGTGCCAGCAGCTTGGCTGGTACGGGAGGGCCTTCTTACGAGCAGTACTTC
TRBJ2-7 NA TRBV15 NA CATSDSRDMVDEQYF TGTGCCACCAGCGATTCCAGGGACATGGTAGACGAGCAGTACTTC
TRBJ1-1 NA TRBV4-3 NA CASSQEPVMNTEAFF TGCGCCAGCAGCCAAGAACCAGTTATGAACACTGAAGCTTTCTTT
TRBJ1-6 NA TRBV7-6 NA CASSLEGRGAYNSPLHF TGTGCCAGCAGCTTAGAGGGGCGCGGGGCCTATAATTCACCCCTCCACTTT
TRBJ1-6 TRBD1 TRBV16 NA CASSQPGQNSPLHF TGTGCCAGCAGCCAACCGGGACAGAATTCACCCCTCCACTTT
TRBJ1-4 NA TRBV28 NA CASSLRRNEKLFF TGTGCCAGCAGTTTGCGGCGAAATGAAAAACTGTTTTTT
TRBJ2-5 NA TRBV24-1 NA CATSDSGGAQETQYF TGTGCCACCAGTGATTCTGGGGGGGCCCAAGAGACCCAGTACTTC
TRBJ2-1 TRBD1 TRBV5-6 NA CASSFRTGTGVKQFF TGTGCCAGCAGCTTCCGAACCGGGACAGGGGTAAAGCAGTTCTTC
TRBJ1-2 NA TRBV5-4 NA CASSSKSGTNYGYTF TGTGCCAGCAGCTCCAAGTCGGGGACAAACTATGGCTACACCTTC
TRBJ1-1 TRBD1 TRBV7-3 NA CASSLTGGNTEAFF TGTGCCAGCAGCTTAACAGGGGGCAACACTGAAGCTTTCTTT
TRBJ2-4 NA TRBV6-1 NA CASSEQAGTIWSEAKNIQYF TGTGCCAGCAGTGAACAAGCCGGGACAATCTGGTCAGAGGCCAAAAACATTCAGTACTTC
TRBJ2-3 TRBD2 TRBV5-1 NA CASKISGVPGDTQYF TGCGCCAGCAAGATCAGCGGGGTCCCTGGGGATACGCAGTATTTT
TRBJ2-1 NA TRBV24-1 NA CATSDSDQRTQQFF TGTGCCACCAGTGATTCCGATCAGCGCACTCAGCAGTTCTTC
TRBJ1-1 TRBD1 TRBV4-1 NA CASSQLQGARRNTEAFF TGCGCCAGCAGCCAGCTACAGGGGGCTAGGCGGAACACTGAAGCTTTCTTT
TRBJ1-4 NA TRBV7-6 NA CASSLALGWEEKLFF TGTGCCAGCAGCTTAGCGCTCGGATGGGAGGAAAAACTGTTTTTT
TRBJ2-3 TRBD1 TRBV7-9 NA CASSSGTTGSTDTQYF TGTGCCAGCAGCTCTGGCACGACAGGGAGCACAGATACGCAGTATTTT
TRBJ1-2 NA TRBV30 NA CACLPQDSAENYGYTF TGTGCCTGCCTTCCCCAAGACAGCGCCGAGAACTATGGCTACACCTTC
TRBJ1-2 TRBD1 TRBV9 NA CASSVTGDGGYTF TGTGCCAGCAGCGTAACAGGGGATGGGGGCTACACCTTC